This TCR beta chain was observed in a study of T cell repertoires in cytomegalovirus infection (dated by TCRdb to about 2019). Turning to the overall study: Donor HLA type was relevant to the analysis, as public TCR beta signatures indicated carriage of CMV infection together with the matching HLA type.

Study-wide findings and limitations: Cumulative frequency of public TCR beta family members discriminated carriers of CMV infection plus the relevant HLA type in this cohort and an independent roughly 350-donor cohort. In the ex vivo response, HLA-C-restricted CMV-specific TCR beta clonotypes were dominant, and in two of eight donors the single most frequent clonotype came from this HLA-C-restricted group.

The sequencer was an Illumina HiSeq 1500. Through fastp at Q25 and MiXCR, TCRdb rebuilt clones from the public reads, retaining in-frame beta chains. Rows are combined by CDR3 protein, so each entry shows the most common genes and DNA. For this sample there are roughly 150,000 distinct CDR3 sequences; more than 15% appear just once. The ten largest clones take up approximately 18% of the sample. A remark on this clonotype: Its antigen remains unidentified. The sample holds no much larger clone one base away, and base qualities are not on file.

The receptor comes from a human donor in good health (CMV status not recorded). Some clones in this sample may be carry-over from other donors' samples. Sequenced material: CD8+ T cells from PBMCs.

CDR3 loop: CSVGPANEQFF. Read as DNA, the sequence is TGCAGCGTTGGCCCCGCCAATGAGCAGTTCTTC. The chain couples TRBV29-1 to TRBJ2-1, with no confident D gene call. The germline ends are 7 bases apart after V is trimmed by 4 bases and J by 6 bases. Based on the germline V gene, the CDR1 and CDR2 sequences are SQVTM and ANQGSEA. Taken from cysteine to phenylalanine, the CDR3 has 11 residues. Here the CDR3 DNA is all that survives: 33 bases in frame from base 1.